This TCR beta chain was sequenced during a study of cytomegalovirus exposure and HLA in healthy donors. A multiplex PCR was run with 60 Vbeta primers and 13 Jbeta primers. Produced via immunoSEQ multiplex PCR; TCRdb's table is partial and in-frame only. The table shows more than 150,000 clones, with about 90% occurring only once. With respect to this clone: Its antigen is currently unknown.

Notes on the study in general: Association with HLA alleles at 0.05 false discovery rate was found for 15,000 or so TCR beta sequences in a later analysis. According to an earlier analysis, most TCR beta V segments yielded productive rearrangements about 90% or about 30% of the time. Common viral pathogens seemed, in a later analysis, to connect with several of the most significant clusters. The study listed roughly 160 cytomegalovirus-associated TCR beta chains.

The length of the CDR3 is 16 residues. J gave up 5 bases and V 5 bases, and 17 bases lay outside the gene matches. CDR1 is SQVTM, CDR2 ANQGSEA, per germline. The TCR originated in a girl less than two years old in good health and CMV-seronegative. The chain has TRBV29-1 and TRBJ1-2; 7 nucleotides align to TRBD1. Sample: PBMCs. For the CDR3, the DNA is TGCAGCGTTACGCGGTTTGACAGGGCCAAGGGGTATGGCTACACCTTC. Translated, it gives CSVTRFDRAKGYGYTF.